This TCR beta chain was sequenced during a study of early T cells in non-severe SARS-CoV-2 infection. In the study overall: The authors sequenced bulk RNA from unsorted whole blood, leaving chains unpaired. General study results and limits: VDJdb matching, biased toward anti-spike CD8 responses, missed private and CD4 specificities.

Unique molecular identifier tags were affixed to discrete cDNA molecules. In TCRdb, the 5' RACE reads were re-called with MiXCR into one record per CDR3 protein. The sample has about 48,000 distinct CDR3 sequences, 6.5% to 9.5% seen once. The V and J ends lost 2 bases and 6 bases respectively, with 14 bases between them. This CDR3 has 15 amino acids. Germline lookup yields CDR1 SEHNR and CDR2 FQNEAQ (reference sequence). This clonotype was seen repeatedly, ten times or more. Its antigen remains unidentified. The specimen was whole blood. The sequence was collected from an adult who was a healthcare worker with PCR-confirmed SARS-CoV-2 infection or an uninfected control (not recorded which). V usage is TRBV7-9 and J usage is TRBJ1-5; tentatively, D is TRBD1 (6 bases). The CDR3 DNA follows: TGTGCCAGCAGCTTAAACGAGGGGGGCCTTCAGCCCCAGCATTTT. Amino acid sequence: CASSLNEGGLQPQHF.